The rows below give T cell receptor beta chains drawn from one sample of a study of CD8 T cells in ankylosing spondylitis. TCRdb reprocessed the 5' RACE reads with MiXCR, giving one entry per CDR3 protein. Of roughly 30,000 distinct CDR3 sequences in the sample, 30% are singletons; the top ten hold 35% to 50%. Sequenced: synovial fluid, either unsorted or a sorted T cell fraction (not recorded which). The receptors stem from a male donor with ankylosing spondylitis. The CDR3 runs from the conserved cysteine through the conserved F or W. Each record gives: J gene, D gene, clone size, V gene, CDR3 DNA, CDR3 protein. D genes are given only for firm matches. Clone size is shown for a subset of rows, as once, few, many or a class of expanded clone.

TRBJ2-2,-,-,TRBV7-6,TGTGCCAGCAGCACCTTTAGCGTGAACGGGGAGCTGTTTTTT,CASSTFSVNGELFF
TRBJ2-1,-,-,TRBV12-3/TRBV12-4,TGTGCCAGCAGCAGGGACCCCTACAATGAGCAGTTCTTC,CASSRDPYNEQFF
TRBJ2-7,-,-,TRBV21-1,TGTGCCAGCAGCAAAAGGCAATTTGACACTAGCGGGGTCAAGTCCTACGAGCAGTACTTC,CASSKRQFDTSGVKSYEQYF
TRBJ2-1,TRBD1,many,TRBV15,TGTGCCACCAGCAGAGAAAGGACAGGGGGAGTAGATGAGCAGTTCTTC,CATSRERTGGVDEQFF
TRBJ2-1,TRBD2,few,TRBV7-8,TGTGCCAGCAGTCCACATCCGGGACTAGCGGGGCACAATGAGCAGTTCTTC,CASSPHPGLAGHNEQFF
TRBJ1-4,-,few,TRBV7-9,TGTGCCAGCAGCTTAGATGGAGGGTTCGGAGAAAAACTGTTTTTT,CASSLDGGFGEKLFF
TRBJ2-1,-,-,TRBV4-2,TGTGCCAGCAGCCAAGATCATCTAACCTCGGGAGTGGATGAGCAGTTCTTC,CASSQDHLTSGVDEQFF
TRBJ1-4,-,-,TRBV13,TGTGCCAGCAGCTTGGCGGAACAGCTTAATGAAAAACTGTTTTTT,CASSLAEQLNEKLFF
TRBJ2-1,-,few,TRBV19,TGTGCCAGTAGTATAGAAGCGGCGGGCAATGAGCAGTTCTTC,CASSIEAAGNEQFF
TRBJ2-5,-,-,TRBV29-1,TGCAGCGTTGTGCTACCCGCTAGCCCAGAGACCCAGTACTTC,CSVVLPASPETQYF
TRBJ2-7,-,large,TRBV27,TGTGCCAGCAGTTCCCAGGGGGGATTCATGGACGAGCAGTACTTC,CASSSQGGFMDEQYF
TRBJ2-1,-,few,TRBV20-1,TGCAGTGCTAGAGATCTGGGGGTCCACAATGAGCAGTTCTTC,CSARDLGVHNEQFF
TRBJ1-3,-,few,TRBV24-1,TGTGCCACCAGTGATTACGCAGACACCATATATTTT,CATSDYADTIYF
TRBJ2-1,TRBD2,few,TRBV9,TGTGCCAGCAGCGTATCAGCGGGAGGGTCCTACAATGAGCAGTTCTTC,CASSVSAGGSYNEQFF
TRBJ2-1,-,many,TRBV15,TGTGCCACCAGCAGAGCCGCGGACAGTCCTAATGAGCAGTTCTTC,CATSRAADSPNEQFF
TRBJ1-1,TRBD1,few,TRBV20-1,TGCAGTGTTGGGACAGGGGGAGGCACTGAAGCTTTCTTT,CSVGTGGGTEAFF
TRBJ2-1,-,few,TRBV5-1,TGCGCCAGCAGCTCGGCCGGGGGCAGCTACAATGAGCAGTTCTTC,CASSSAGGSYNEQFF
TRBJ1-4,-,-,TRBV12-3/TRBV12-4,TGTGCCAGCAGGCGGACGGACAGTATCTTTGAAAAACTGTTTTTT,CASRRTDSIFEKLFF
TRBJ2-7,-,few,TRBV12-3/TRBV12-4,TGTGCCAACTCCGGGACCGCTTCCTACGAGCAGTACTTC,CANSGTASYEQYF
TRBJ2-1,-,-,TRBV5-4,TGTGCCAGCAGCTTAAATGACCTCGACAATGAGCAGTTCTTC,CASSLNDLDNEQFF
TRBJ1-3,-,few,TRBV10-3,TGTGCCATCAGTGAGTACCGCGCCCAGAGCTCTGGAAACACCATATATTTT,CAISEYRAQSSGNTIYF
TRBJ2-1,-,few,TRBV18,TGTGCCAGCTCCCCGGGGACTAATGAGCAGTTCTTC,CASSPGTNEQFF
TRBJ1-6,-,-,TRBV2,TGTGCCAGCAGTGAACTGGGGCGGAATTCACCCCTCCACTTT,CASSELGRNSPLHF
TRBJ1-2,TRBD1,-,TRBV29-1,TGCAGCGTTGCCGGGACAGGGGGGGCCTATGGCTACACCTTC,CSVAGTGGAYGYTF
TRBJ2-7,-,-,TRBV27,TGTGCCAGCAGTCCCGACTGGGGGGCAACCACCTACGAGCAGTACTTC,CASSPDWGATTYEQYF
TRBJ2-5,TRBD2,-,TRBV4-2,TGTGCCAGCAGCCAAGGCCCATCTAGCGGCGGGCAAGAGACCCAGTACTTC,CASSQGPSSGGQETQYF
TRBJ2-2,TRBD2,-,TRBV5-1,TGCGCCAGCAGCTTGTGGGCTAGCGGTCCCGGGGAGCTGTTTTTT,CASSLWASGPGELFF
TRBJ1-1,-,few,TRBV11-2,TGTGCCAGCAGCCTTGGGGGTAGCTCTGAAGCTTTCTTT,CASSLGGSSEAFF
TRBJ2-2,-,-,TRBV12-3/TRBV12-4,TGTGCCAGCATTGAGGGCACCGGGGAGCTGTTTTTT,CASIEGTGELFF
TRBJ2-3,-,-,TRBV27,TGTGCCAGCAGTTTACTATCCTCGGGGCAGGGGTTAGATACGCAGTATTTT,CASSLLSSGQGLDTQYF
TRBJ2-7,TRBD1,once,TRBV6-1,TGTGCCAGCAGTGAGGACAGGGGCTCCTACGAGCAGTACTTC,CASSEDRGSYEQYF
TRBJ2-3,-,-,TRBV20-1,TGCAGTGCTAGAGATGGGCTAGCGAGACTCACAGATACGCAGTATTTT,CSARDGLARLTDTQYF
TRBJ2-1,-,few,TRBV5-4,TGTGCCAGCAGCTTCCGAGCGGGCCCAAGCTCCTACAATGAGCAGTTCTTC,CASSFRAGPSSYNEQFF
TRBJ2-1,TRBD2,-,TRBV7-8,TGTGCCAGCAGTCGACTAGCGGGAGGGTCGGGCAATGAGCAGTTCTTC,CASSRLAGGSGNEQFF
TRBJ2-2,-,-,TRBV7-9,TGTGCCAGCAGCTTCCAGGATCCCGGGGAGCTGTTTTTT,CASSFQDPGELFF
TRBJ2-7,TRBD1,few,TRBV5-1,TGCGCCAGCAGCTTACAGGACAGGACCTACGAGCAGTACTTC,CASSLQDRTYEQYF
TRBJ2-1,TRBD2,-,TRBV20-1,TGCAGTGCTAGACCTTCTAGCGGGAGGTACTTCTACAATGAGCAGTTCTTC,CSARPSSGRYFYNEQFF
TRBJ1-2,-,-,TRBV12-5,TGTGCTAGTGGTTTATGGCCGGGAGACTATGGCTACACCTTC,CASGLWPGDYGYTF
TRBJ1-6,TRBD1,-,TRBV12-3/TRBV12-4,TGTGCCAGCAGTTTAGCGACAGGGGGAAGATCACCCCTCCACTTT,CASSLATGGRSPLHF
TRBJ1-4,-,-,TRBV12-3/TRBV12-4,TGTGCCAGCAGCCGGGGGTCTGAAAAACTGTTTTTT,CASSRGSEKLFF
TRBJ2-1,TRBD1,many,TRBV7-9,TGTGCCGGCCGACAGGGTGGCTCCTACAATGAGCAGTTCTTC,CAGRQGGSYNEQFF
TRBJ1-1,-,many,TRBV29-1,TGCAGCACAGGAGTGAACACTGAAGCTTTCTTT,CSTGVNTEAFF
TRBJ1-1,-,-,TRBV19,TGTGCCAGTAGTATGGCAGGCCTGAACACTGAAGCTTTCTTT,CASSMAGLNTEAFF
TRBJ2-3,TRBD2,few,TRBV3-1,TGTGCCAGCAGCCCGGGACTAGCGGGGGGCCGGCAGTATTTT,CASSPGLAGGRQYF